Listed below are T cell receptor beta chains from one sample, sequenced in a study of monozygotic twins with inflammatory bowel disease. TCRdb reprocessed the 5' RACE reads and stores each CDR3 protein as one record, lacking DNA. The sample data list about 330,000 distinct CDR3 sequences. The sample consisted of blood. These receptors originate from a human donor with ulcerative colitis or Crohn's disease, or a healthy co-twin of an affected twin (not recorded which). Each CDR3 is given with its conserved first and last residue.

J gene,V gene,CDR3 protein
TRBJ1-2,TRBV30,CAWSSPRFGTYGYTF
TRBJ2-4,TRBV4-1,CASSPRGRPPLAKNIQYF
TRBJ2-2,TRBV5-1,CASSGLGPWTANTGELFF
TRBJ2-3,TRBV10-3,CAIRLAGGTTDTQYF
TRBJ1-1,TRBV7-2,CASSLARRYRNTEAFF
TRBJ2-7,TRBV10-3,CAISGGFGGSYEQYF
TRBJ2-7,TRBV7-8,CASSQHRVREQYF
TRBJ2-7,TRBV5-1,CASSGTVVSYEQYF
TRBJ2-2,TRBV10-3,CAISDRSSTGELFF
TRBJ1-2,TRBV20-1,CSALSSGQGYGYTF
TRBJ1-1,TRBV6-5,CASSYSRPNRDTEAFF
TRBJ2-3,TRBV13,CASSLGASTDTQYF
TRBJ2-1,TRBV5-1,CASSLEGRMGDEQFF
TRBJ1-5,TRBV7-2,CASSLMGNGNQPQHF